These 28 T cell receptor beta chains came from one sample sequenced in a study of blood T cell repertoires in COVID-19. Sequencing used immunoSEQ multiplex PCR; TCRdb keeps in-frame clones, though not all of them. Of about 220,000 clones in the sample, about 84% were seen once. Sequencing input: peripheral blood. Receptor source: a human donor in a cohort sampled during active COVID-19.

This chain joins TRBV24-1 and TRBJ2-2, with a possible D match to TRBD2 (5 bases). The CDR3 has 13 amino acids. Trimming removed 1 base from V and 7 bases from J, with 6 bases in between. Germline V CDR1 and CDR2: KGHDR, SFDVKD. This CDR3 is CATSDLEGGELFF. In DNA form, the CDR3 reads TGTGCCACCAGTGATTTAGAGGGCGGGGAGCTGTTTTTT.

V is TRBV28 and J is TRBJ2-4, with 9 bases lining up with TRBD1. The CDR3 is made up of 13 amino acids. CDR1 is MDHEN, CDR2 SYDVKM, per germline. With 7 bases clipped from V and 6 bases from J, the junction kept 4 bases outside the gene matches. CDR3 amino acids: CASNPGQGNIQYF. The CDR3 region has the DNA TGTGCCAGCAACCCGGGACAGGGAAACATTCAGTACTTC.

A note on this clone: This specimen includes other DNA sequences encoding the same CDR3. This chain connects TRBV5-1 to TRBJ2-7; no clear D gene. The CDR3 sequence is 12 residues long. From germline, CDR1 is SGHRS and CDR2 YFSETQ. V was pared by 0 bases and J by 2 bases, with 3 bases between. CDR3 nucleotide sequence: TGCGCCAGCAGCTTGGGCGCCTACGAGCAGTACTTC. This gives the protein CASSLGAYEQYF.

The chain is built from TRBV7-9 and TRBJ1-1, with a tentative D call TRBD1 (5 bases). Germline V gene lookup returns CDR1 SEHNR and CDR2 FQNEAQ (reference sequence). V was cut by 2 bases and J by 4 bases, with 11 bases left in between. The length of the CDR3 is 14 residues. The CDR3 DNA reads as TGTGCCAGCAGCTTACAGGGATGGGGCACTGAAGCTTTCTTT. The encoded protein is CASSLQGWGTEAFF. Using reference TRBV7-9 and TRBJ1-1 for the parts outside the CDR3, the full variable domain is DTGVSQNPRHKITKRGQNVTFRCDPISEHNRLYWYRQTLGQGPEFLTYFQNEAQLEKSRLLSDRFSAERPKGSFSTLEIQRTEQGDSAMYLCASSLQGWGTEAFFGQGTRLTVV.

A remark on this clone: The same CDR3 also results from other DNA sequences found in this sample. CDR3 in DNA: TGTGCCAGCAGTTTAGGGACAGGGGGCTCCTACGAGCAGTACTTC. This gives the protein CASSLGTGGSYEQYF. The chain carries TRBV27 and TRBJ2-7; 11 bases agree with TRBD1. The CDR3 length is 15 residues. Germline trimming cut 2 bases from V and 0 bases from J; bases unmatched to any gene: 0. Germline lookup yields CDR1 MNHEY and CDR2 SMNVEV (reference sequence).

This chain connects TRBV5-1 to TRBJ2-7, with a weak D call TRBD1 (6 bases). CDR1 and CDR2 (germline): SGHRS, YFSETQ. With 6 bases removed from V and 2 bases from J, the gap between germline ends came to 15 bases. This CDR3 spans 14 amino acids. The CDR3 loop is CASTQGAGAYEQYF. The CDR3 nucleotides read TGCGCCAGCACCCAAGGGGCAGGGGCCTACGAGCAGTACTTC.

The genes are TRBV5-1 and TRBJ1-2, with TRBD1 as a possible D gene (6 bases). The germline V gene encodes CDR1 SGHRS and CDR2 YFSETQ. The V end was cut by 5 bases, the J end by 4 bases, with 15 bases between. CDR3 length: 14 residues. This CDR3 reads CASSIRGSLYGYTF. In DNA, the CDR3 is TGCGCCAGCAGTATTAGGGGGTCCCTCTATGGCTACACCTTC. The full variable domain, rest sourced from reference TRBV5-1 and TRBJ1-2, is KAGVTQTPRYLIKTRGQQVTLSCSPISGHRSVSWYQQTPGQGLQFLFEYFSETQRNKGNFPGRFSGRQFSNSRSEMNVSTLELGDSALYLCASSIRGSLYGYTFGSGTRLTVV.

The CDR3, as DNA: TGTGCCAGAAGTCGGGACAGGGGACGCTACGAGCAGTACTTC. It translates to CARSRDRGRYEQYF. The V and J genes are TRBV5-3 and TRBJ2-7; 10 bases line up with TRBD1. TRBV5-3 is annotated as an ORF whose role is uncertain. The CDR3 spans 14 residues. The V gene end was trimmed by 5 bases and the J gene end by 3 bases; junction bases not matched to a gene: 5.

The genes are TRBV5-1 and TRBJ2-6; perhaps TRBD2 as D (6 bases). This CDR3 is built from 16 residues. V was cut by 2 bases and J by 0 bases, with 9 bases left in between. From germline, CDR1 is SGHRS and CDR2 YFSETQ. The CDR3 is CASSFGRYSGANVLTF. The CDR3 DNA is TGCGCCAGCAGCTTTGGGAGGTACTCTGGGGCCAACGTCCTGACTTTC.

This clone was counted once. The V and J genes are TRBV3-1 (or the pseudogene TRBV3-2) and TRBJ1-2; D unclear. This CDR3 has 14 residues. CDR1 LGHDT and CDR2 YNNKEL come from the germline V gene (reference sequence). The V and J ends lost 2 bases and 2 bases respectively, with 9 bases between them. CDR3 DNA sequence: TGTGCCAGCAGCCAATGGCCGAACAACTATGGCTACACCTTC. This translates into CASSQWPNNYGYTF.

This clone was recorded a few times. V usage is TRBV29-1 and J usage is TRBJ2-1; 10 positions agree with TRBD2. The CDR3 totals 14 residues. V gave up 7 bases and J gave up 7 bases; unmatched junction bases: 10. The germline CDR1 and CDR2 sequences are SQVTM and ANQGSEA. The CDR3 loop reads CSAPSGGVGNEQFF. The CDR3 nucleotides read TGCAGCGCACCAAGCGGGGGGGTAGGGAATGAGCAGTTCTTC.

V is TRBV9 and J is TRBJ1-4; unclear D gene. Germline V gives CDR1 SGDLS, CDR2 YYNGEE. Between the trimmed V and J ends, which lost 4 bases and 0 bases, there was a span of 7 bases. CDR3 length equals 14 residues. The CDR3 DNA is TGTGCCAGCAGCCTTACATCAACTAATGAAAAACTGTTTTTT. Amino acids: CASSLTSTNEKLFF.

This chain uses TRBV19 with TRBJ1-2; maybe TRBD1 (6 bases). V gave up 5 bases and J gave up 4 bases, with 17 bases separating them. The germline V gene has CDR1 LNHDA and CDR2 SQIVND (reference sequence). The CDR3 runs 15 residues. CDR3 DNA: TGTGCCAGTAGTGAGACGGCTTCCAGGGGCTATGGCTACACCTTC. This translates into CASSETASRGYGYTF.

The chain has TRBV7-9 and TRBJ1-4; perhaps TRBD1 as D (6 bases). The CDR3 runs 14 residues. Per germline, CDR1 SEHNR and CDR2 FQNEAQ (reference sequence). V was shortened by 3 bases and J by 6 bases, with 11 bases between the two germline ends. The CDR3 DNA sequence: TGTGCCAGCAGCTTCGGGCAGGGGTATGAAAAACTGTTTTTT. This gives the protein CASSFGQGYEKLFF.

The chain carries TRBV9 and TRBJ1-2, with D unresolved. This CDR3 comprises 11 residues. Germline values: CDR1 SGDLS, CDR2 YYNGEE. Trimming cost V 4 bases and J 4 bases, with 5 bases left between them. CDR3: CASSFGYGYTF. CDR3 coding DNA: TGTGCCAGCAGCTTCGGCTATGGCTACACCTTC.

The chain is built from TRBV6-5 and TRBJ2-1; the D gene is possibly TRBD1 (6 bases). V lost 8 bases and J 4 bases, leaving 9 bases between the germline ends. The germline CDR1 and CDR2 sequences are MNHEY and SVGAGI. CDR3 size: 12 residues. The CDR3 coding sequence is TGTGCCAGCGGCAGGGGATACAATGAGCAGTTCTTC. This codes for CASGRGYNEQFF.

V is TRBV28 and J is TRBJ2-1; 8 bases line up with TRBD2. There are 13 residues in the CDR3. Per germline, CDR1 MDHEN and CDR2 SYDVKM. The CDR3 nucleotides are TGTGCTTCCCTTATCGGGAGGGACAATGAGCAGTTCTTC. It encodes CASLIGRDNEQFF.

V and J are TRBV2 and TRBJ2-5; 13 positions agree with TRBD2. Germline loops: CDR1 SNHLY, CDR2 FYNNEI. Trimming cost V 1 base and J 4 bases; bases outside gene matches: 9. The CDR3 runs 18 residues. Here the CDR3 reads CASSEDGVTSGRGETQYF. As DNA, the CDR3 is TGTGCCAGCAGTGAAGACGGTGTCACTAGCGGGAGGGGAGAGACCCAGTACTTC.

This clone came up a few times. The chain has TRBV12-5 and TRBJ1-5; a possible D gene is TRBD1 (5 bases). There are 16 residues in the CDR3. The germline gives CDR1 LGHNT, CDR2 FRNRAP. Trimming took 3 bases from V and 4 from J, leaving 16 bases between them. CDR3: CASGLRGPRGNQPQHF. CDR3 nucleotides: TGTGCTAGTGGTTTAAGGGGTCCCCGGGGGAATCAGCCCCAGCATTTT. Full variable domain (missing parts from reference TRBV12-5 and TRBJ1-5): DARVTQTPRHKVTEMGQEVTMRCQPILGHNTVFWYRQTMMQGLELLAYFRNRAPLDDSGMPKDRFSAEMPDATLATLKIQPSEPRDSAVYFCASGLRGPRGNQPQHFGDGTRLSIL.

This chain links TRBV6-2 or TRBV6-3 with TRBJ1-2; D is undetermined. V lost 2 bases and J lost 0, with 7 bases in between. CDR1 and CDR2 (germline): MNHEY, SVGEGT. The CDR3 sequence is 14 residues long. CDR3 amino acids: CASSYSVANYGYTF. Written as DNA, the CDR3 is TGTGCCAGCAGTTACAGTGTAGCTAACTATGGCTACACCTTC.

V is TRBV3-1 (or the pseudogene TRBV3-2) and J is TRBJ2-5; TRBD1 aligns across 9 bases. The germline V gene has CDR1 LGHDT and CDR2 YNNKEL (reference sequence). The CDR3 covers 17 residues. Germline trimming cut 4 bases from V and 0 bases from J; bases unmatched to any gene: 9. Written as DNA, the CDR3 is TGTGCCAGCAGCCCCCCCCGGGACAGGGATTACCAAGAGACCCAGTACTTC. Amino acids: CASSPPRDRDYQETQYF.

V usage is TRBV4-1 and J usage is TRBJ2-1; 9 bases map to TRBD1. This CDR3 contains 18 residues. Germline V gives CDR1 MGHRA, CDR2 YSYEKL. V lost 0 bases, J lost 0 bases, and 6 bases stayed unmatched. Here the CDR3 reads CASSQDIGTGSSYNEQFF. The CDR3, as DNA: TGCGCCAGCAGCCAAGATATCGGGACAGGGAGCTCCTACAATGAGCAGTTCTTC.

The gene calls are TRBV2 and TRBJ2-1, with no clear D. CDR1 is SNHLY and CDR2 is FYNNEI in the germline V gene. The germline V and J ends were trimmed by 4 bases and 4 bases, with 11 bases remaining between them. The CDR3 consists of 14 residues. The chain's CDR3 is CASSVPVRYNEQFF. The CDR3 DNA reads as TGTGCCAGCAGTGTTCCGGTCCGTTACAATGAGCAGTTCTTC.

The V call is TRBV5-1, the J call TRBJ1-2, with D possibly TRBD1 on 5 matching bases. Trimming pared 4 bases from V and 4 bases from J, leaving 17 bases between. CDR3 length: 15 amino acids. From germline, CDR1 is SGHRS and CDR2 YFSETQ. The CDR3 loop is CASSALQDGGYGYTF. The CDR3 DNA sequence: TGCGCCAGCAGCGCGTTACAGGACGGGGGCTATGGCTACACCTTC.

This chain links TRBV28 with TRBJ2-7; 9 bases fit TRBD1. V shed 5 bases, J shed 2 bases, and the junction held 10 bases outside the gene matches. CDR3 length equals 16 residues. From germline, CDR1 is MDHEN and CDR2 SYDVKM. The DNA of the CDR3 is TGTGCCAGCAGTAGCCGGAGGGGACAGGGAGCCTACGAGCAGTACTTC. Protein sequence: CASSSRRGQGAYEQYF.

This clone occurred once. The chain recombines TRBV5-1 with TRBJ2-1; perhaps TRBD1 as D (5 bases). Trimming pared 4 bases from V and 7 bases from J, leaving 12 bases between. Germline CDR1 reads SGHRS; CDR2 reads YFSETQ. The CDR3 length is 13 residues. The CDR3 nucleotides are TGCGCCAGCAGCCCCCCTGGGGCAAATGAGCAGTTCTTC. Its protein product is CASSPPGANEQFF.

This clone was seen many times. V usage is TRBV7-9 and J usage is TRBJ1-3; a possible D gene is TRBD1 (5 bases). V was cut by 8 bases and J by 3 bases, with 26 bases left in between. Germline V gene sequence: CDR1 SEHNR, CDR2 FQNEAQ (reference sequence). The CDR3 length is 18 residues. The CDR3 region has the DNA TGTGCCAGCCTCGGGGGGACCCGGGCAGCAATGCATGGAAACACCATATATTTT. It yields the protein CASLGGTRAAMHGNTIYF.

Concerning this clone itself: At the DNA level, this CDR3 is encoded by other sequences in the same sample as well. V and J are TRBV29-1 and TRBJ2-2, with a weak D call TRBD2 (6 bases). The V gene lost 5 bases and the J gene lost 4 bases, with 8 bases spanning the gap. CDR1 is SQVTM, CDR2 ANQGSEA, per germline. This CDR3 is built from 12 residues. CDR3 in amino acids: CSVRGGTGELFF. CDR3 in DNA: TGCAGCGTTCGGGGAGGCACCGGGGAGCTGTTTTTT.